This TCR beta chain appears in the sequencing data of a study of shared clonotypes between healthy human individuals. The table came from immunoSEQ multiplex PCR; TCRdb's copy has only in-frame clones and leaves some out. The sample includes some 2,500,000 clones, approximately 93% of them seen just once. The CDR3 contains 15 residues. The V end lost 4 bases, the J end lost 6 bases, and 17 bases lay between the germline ends. Germline loops: CDR1 SGHRS, CDR2 YFSETQ. The clonotype comes from a young man in good health. Some clones in this sample may be carry-over from other donors' samples. The sequenced sample consisted of naive CD4+ T cells from PBMCs. Subset given: CD45RA+ positively selected. This chain joins TRBV5-1 and TRBJ2-4, with TRBD2 as a possible D gene (5 bases). CDR3 bases: TGCGCCAGCAGCCCGACGGGGTCAGACGCAAACATTCAGTACTTC. This gives the protein CASSPTGSDANIQYF.